The 2 T cell receptor beta chains given below trace back to one sample, sequenced in a study of cytomegalovirus exposure and HLA in healthy donors. Researchers ran the PCR with 60 Vbeta and 13 Jbeta primers. TCRdb's table, derived via immunoSEQ multiplex PCR, lists solely in-frame clones and lacks some. This sample yields approximately 70,000 clones, of which 60% to 75% are seen a single time; 11% to 15% belongs to the top ten. The specimen sequenced was PBMCs. Receptor source: a male donor in good health and CMV-seropositive.

The genes are TRBV11-2 and TRBJ2-2; 10 bases are shared with TRBD2. With V trimmed by 4 bases and J by 2 bases, 10 bases remained unmatched. CDR1 SGHAT and CDR2 FQNNGV come from the germline V gene. CDR3 size: 18 residues. The CDR3 nucleotides read TGTGCCAGCAGCTCCTTAACTAGCGGGGAACTAAACACCGGGGAGCTGTTTTTT. Protein: CASSSLTSGELNTGELFF.

The rearrangement uses TRBV9 and TRBJ2-5; D remains ambiguous. The last part of the DNA fits TRBJ2-7 better; the J call may be wrong. The CDR3 loop spans 12 amino acids. Germline lookup yields CDR1 SGDLS and CDR2 YYNGEE. DNA of the CDR3: TGTGCCAGCAGCCCTCCCTCCTACGAGCAGTACTTC. This codes for CASSPPSYEQYF.